Each of the 27 T cell receptor beta chains below was sequenced from the same sample in a study of blood T cell repertoires in COVID-19. The repertoire was sequenced with immunoSEQ multiplex PCR; TCRdb's copy has only in-frame clones and lacks some. The sample includes 100,000 or so clones, approximately 86% seen only once; the top ten take roughly 7.2%. The material sequenced was peripheral blood. Source of these receptors: a man in his 60s with acute or convalescent COVID-19.

The chain joins TRBV2 to TRBJ2-3, with no clear D. In germline, CDR1 is SNHLY, CDR2 FYNNEI. The CDR3 runs 14 residues. Trimming shortened V by 2 bases and J by 0 bases, and 6 bases separated the two germline ends. The CDR3 nucleotides are TGTGCCAGCAGTGAATGGCAGAGCACAGATACGCAGTATTTT. This encodes CASSEWQSTDTQYF. The variable domain in full, with the rest retrieved from reference TRBV2 and TRBJ2-3, is EPEVTQTPSHQVTQMGQEVILRCVPISNHLYFYWYRQILGQKVEFLVSFYNNEISEKSEIFDDQFSVERPDGSNFTLKIRSTKLEDSAMYFCASSEWQSTDTQYFGPGTRLTVL.

The CDR3 spells CASRTPRGGGPKETQYF. The CDR3 DNA reads as TGTGCCAGCAGAACCCCTCGAGGCGGGGGGCCGAAAGAGACCCAGTACTTC. The V and J genes are TRBV7-2 and TRBJ2-5; 8 positions match TRBD2. V lost 6 bases and J lost 3; bases outside the gene matches: 15. CDR3 length: 17 amino acids. CDR1 SGHTA and CDR2 FQGNSA come from the germline V gene.

This clone has only a few counts. This chain joins TRBV18 and TRBJ1-3; D is unclear. CDR1 and CDR2 from the germline V gene are KGHSH and LQKENI. The V and J ends lost 2 bases and 3 bases respectively, with 8 bases between them. The CDR3 totals 14 residues. CDR3 sequence: CASSPGSDGNTIYF. CDR3 sequence (DNA): TGTGCCAGCTCACCAGGCAGCGATGGAAACACCATATATTTT.

The chain couples TRBV10-2 to TRBJ2-1; 11 bases are a match to TRBD2. The V gene end was trimmed by 4 bases and the J gene end by 2 bases; junction bases not matched to a gene: 4. Germline CDR1 and CDR2: WSHSY and SAAADI. The CDR3 has 16 amino acids. As DNA, the CDR3 is TGCGCCAGCAGTGGGGGGACTAGCGGTGCCTACAATGAGCAGTTCTTC. Its protein is CASSGGTSGAYNEQFF.

This chain connects TRBV5-1 to TRBJ2-1; TRBD2 matches 11 bases. The CDR3 sequence is 16 residues long. Germline lookup yields CDR1 SGHRS and CDR2 YFSETQ. With 3 bases clipped from V and 7 bases from J, the junction kept 9 bases outside the gene matches. This CDR3 reads CASSWGLAGGPNEQFF. The CDR3 DNA is TGCGCCAGCAGCTGGGGCTTAGCGGGGGGGCCGAATGAGCAGTTCTTC.

V and J are TRBV9 and TRBJ1-3; 7 nucleotides match TRBD1. The V and J ends lost 8 bases and 0 bases, in that order; junction bases with no gene match: 5. The V gene's germline CDR1 is SGDLS and CDR2 YYNGEE. The CDR3 spans 14 residues. As DNA, the CDR3 is TGTGCCAGTGGACGACAGGGCTCTGGAAACACCATATATTTT. As protein: CASGRQGSGNTIYF. Filled out from reference TRBV9 and TRBJ1-3, the complete variable domain reads DSGVTQTPKHLITATGQRVTLRCSPRSGDLSVYWYQQSLDQGLQFLIQYYNGEERAKGNILERFSAQQFPDLHSELNLSSLELGDSALYFCASGRQGSGNTIYFGEGSWLTVV.

The rearrangement uses TRBV7-7 and TRBJ2-3; 8 bases are a match to TRBD2. The J segment lost 5 bases and the V segment lost 4 bases, leaving 8 bases of the junction unmatched. This CDR3 comprises 15 residues. From germline, CDR1 is SSHAT and CDR2 FNYEAQ (reference sequence). DNA for the CDR3: TGTGCCAGCAGCTCGGGACTAGGAGGAGGAGATACGCAGTATTTT. Residues: CASSSGLGGGDTQYF. Combining the CDR3 with reference TRBV7-7 and TRBJ2-3 gives the whole variable domain GAGVSQSPRYKVTKRGQDVTLRCDPISSHATLYWYQQALGQGPEFLTYFNYEAQPDKSGLPSDRFSAERPEGSISTLTIQRTEQRDSAMYRCASSSGLGGGDTQYFGPGTRLTVL.

The count of this clone is one. The rearrangement uses TRBV5-4 and TRBJ2-5; 7 nucleotides line up with TRBD2. Germline V gene sequence: CDR1 SGHNT, CDR2 YYREEE (reference sequence). With 1 base clipped from V and 4 bases from J, the junction kept 7 bases outside the gene matches. The CDR3 extends over 15 amino acids. CDR3 sequence: CASSLSGGSGETQYF. The CDR3 coding sequence is TGTGCCAGCAGCTTGTCGGGCGGGAGTGGAGAGACCCAGTACTTC.

This rearrangement joins TRBV11-2 to TRBJ1-1; D uncertain. Per the germline V gene, CDR1 is SGHAT and CDR2 is FQNNGV. The CDR3 extends over 14 amino acids. Deletions cut 4 bases from V and 2 bases from J, with 11 bases between. Here the CDR3 reads CASSSFRENTEAFF. CDR3 sequence (DNA): TGTGCCAGCAGCTCCTTTCGGGAAAACACTGAAGCTTTCTTT.

V and J are TRBV28 and TRBJ1-1; D is possibly TRBD1 (5 bases). In germline, CDR1 is MDHEN, CDR2 SYDVKM. V lost 8 bases and J lost 0, with 16 bases in between. This CDR3 has 15 amino acids. The CDR3 bases are TGTGCCAGCCAGGGCTCGGGTTATGTGAACACTGAAGCTTTCTTT. It encodes CASQGSGYVNTEAFF.

The chain uses TRBV30 and TRBJ2-1; 8 positions agree with TRBD2. The CDR3 sequence is 14 residues long. J was trimmed by 3 bases and V by 7 bases; bases with no gene match: 8. The germline CDR1 and CDR2 sequences are GTSNPN and SVGIG (reference sequence). CDR3 protein: CASSTSGLYNEQFF. For the CDR3, the DNA is TGTGCCTCAAGTACTAGCGGTCTCTACAATGAGCAGTTCTTC.

This chain links TRBV5-1 with TRBJ1-4; D remains unclear. The CDR3 has 14 residues. The germline V gene encodes CDR1 SGHRS and CDR2 YFSETQ. V lost 0 bases to trimming and J lost 8 bases, with 11 bases between them. CDR3 protein: CASSLASLAEKLFF. The CDR3 DNA reads as TGCGCCAGCAGCTTGGCAAGTTTAGCCGAAAAACTGTTTTTT.

The chain is built from TRBV7-6 and TRBJ2-5; 13 bases align to TRBD2. Germline CDR1 reads SGHVS; CDR2 reads FNYEAQ. CDR3 length: 16 residues. J lost 1 base, V lost 5 bases, and 4 bases had no gene match. Written as DNA, the CDR3 is TGTGCCAGCAGCCCCGGGACTAGCGGGGTCCAAGAGACCCAGTACTTC. It encodes CASSPGTSGVQETQYF.

This rearrangement joins TRBV5-6 to TRBJ2-2; D call uncertain. CDR3 length: 12 residues. The V end lost 1 base, the J end lost 9 bases, and 7 bases lay between the germline ends. Germline V gene sequence: CDR1 SGHDT, CDR2 YYEEEE. The CDR3 DNA follows: TGTGCCAGCAGCTTGCCAGGCAGGGAGCTGTTTTTT. This gives the protein CASSLPGRELFF.

CDR3 region: CASSYSRTYEQYF. Here the CDR3 DNA reads TGTGCCAGCAGTTACTCTAGAACCTACGAGCAGTACTTC. The V call is TRBV6-5, the J call TRBJ2-7; no clear D gene. V lost 0 bases and J lost 2, with 5 bases in between. The germline V gene encodes CDR1 MNHEY and CDR2 SVGAGI. The CDR3 covers 13 residues.

This clone has only one observation. V is TRBV18 and J is TRBJ2-7, with 7 positions matching TRBD1. This CDR3 has 16 amino acids. V shed 3 bases, J shed 5 bases, and the junction held 13 bases outside the gene matches. Germline V gene data show CDR1 as KGHSH and CDR2 as LQKENI. The CDR3 loop is CASSPLRQGMGNEQYF. CDR3 sequence (DNA): TGTGCCAGCTCACCCCTCCGACAGGGTATGGGAAACGAGCAGTACTTC.

J is TRBJ2-3 and V is TRBV11-2; D may be TRBD2 (6 bases). The CDR3 extends over 15 amino acids. V lost 5 bases and J lost 1, with 13 bases in between. Germline lookup yields CDR1 SGHAT and CDR2 FQNNGV. The DNA for the CDR3 is TGTGCCAGCAGCCCCGGGAGTAGCGGCACAGATACGCAGTATTTT. It encodes CASSPGSSGTDTQYF.

This clone turned up a few times. The chain employs TRBV5-6 and TRBJ1-2; D might be TRBD1 (5 bases). In germline, CDR1 is SGHDT, CDR2 YYEEEE. This CDR3 region has 15 residues. Trimming took off 2 bases at V and 0 bases at J, with 11 bases between the two ends. CDR3 protein: CASSLGQRANYGYTF. For the CDR3, the DNA is TGTGCCAGCAGCTTAGGACAACGAGCTAACTATGGCTACACCTTC.

The chain combines TRBV19 with TRBJ2-3; a weak D match, TRBD1 (5 bases). CDR1 and CDR2 (germline): LNHDA, SQIVND (reference sequence). This CDR3 spans 15 amino acids. Trimming stripped 0 bases from V and 1 base from J, with 8 bases between. The CDR3 bases are TGTGCCAGTAGTATAGAAGGGGTCGGCACAGATACGCAGTATTTT. Protein product: CASSIEGVGTDTQYF.

The chain recombines TRBV6-6 with TRBJ1-5, with D tentatively TRBD1 (5 bases). Germline V gene sequence: CDR1 MNHNY, CDR2 SVGAGI (reference sequence). The length of the CDR3 is 14 residues. V was clipped by 4 bases and J by 2 bases, with 9 bases between them. CDR3 protein: CASSSGWGNQPQHF. CDR3 in DNA: TGTGCCAGCAGTTCAGGGTGGGGCAATCAGCCCCAGCATTTT.

This clone came up a few times. The V call is TRBV19, the J call TRBJ1-1, with D perhaps matching TRBD1 (6 bases). With 11 bases removed from V and 5 bases from J, the gap between germline ends came to 15 bases. The CDR3 is 12 residues long. CDR1 LNHDA and CDR2 SQIVND come from the germline V gene (reference sequence). The CDR3 nucleotides are TGTGCCGTCAGGGGAGGGAGAACTGAAGCTTTCTTT. Protein: CAVRGGRTEAFF.

The rearrangement links TRBV6-6 to TRBJ1-1; D might be TRBD1 (5 bases). The germline CDR1 and CDR2 sequences are MNHNY and SVGAGI (reference sequence). The CDR3 covers 13 residues. V lost 7 bases to trimming and J lost 4 bases, with 13 bases between them. The CDR3: CASNSGGITEAFF. CDR3 in DNA: TGTGCCAGCAATTCGGGGGGGATCACTGAAGCTTTCTTT.

This clone has just one count. The chain has TRBV5-6 and TRBJ1-5; 7 bases are shared with TRBD1. This CDR3 is built from 16 residues. From germline, CDR1 is SGHDT and CDR2 YYEEEE. V lost 4 bases and J lost 6; bases outside the gene matches: 13. This CDR3 reads CASSQLNRGPGQPQHF. Written as DNA, the CDR3 is TGTGCCAGCAGCCAACTCAACAGGGGTCCGGGTCAGCCCCAGCATTTT.

The gene calls are TRBV3-1 (or the pseudogene TRBV3-2) and TRBJ2-1; 13 nucleotides align to TRBD2. The CDR3 spans 17 residues. Trimming removed 1 base from V and 6 bases from J; junction bases left unmatched: 6. Germline V gene data show CDR1 as LGHDT and CDR2 as YNNKEL (reference sequence). Here the CDR3 DNA reads TGTGCCAGCAGCCAAGCCCTACTAGCGGGAGGGCCCAATGAGCAGTTCTTC. Its translation: CASSQALLAGGPNEQFF.

This chain joins TRBV11-3 and TRBJ2-2; D perhaps matches TRBD1 (5 bases). This CDR3 region has 12 residues. Per germline, CDR1 SGHNT and CDR2 YENEEA. Trimming removed 5 bases at V and 7 bases at J, with 8 bases between. The DNA of the CDR3 is TGTGCCAGCAGCATCAGGGTCGGGGAGCTGTTTTTT. Translated: CASSIRVGELFF.

The chain joins TRBV21-1 to TRBJ2-3; TRBD2 was called by the table and not checked on the DNA. TRBV21-1 is classified as a pseudogene. The CDR3 has 15 amino acids. This CDR3 is CASSKLAGGVDTQYF. In DNA, the CDR3 is TGTGCCAGCAGCAAACTAGCGGGAGGGGTTGATACGCAGTATTTT.

This rearrangement joins TRBV18 to TRBJ2-7; D is ambiguous. Between the trimmed V and J ends, which lost 3 bases and 5 bases, there was a span of 8 bases. The CDR3 totals 12 residues. The germline V gene encodes CDR1 KGHSH and CDR2 LQKENI. Written as DNA, the CDR3 is TGTGCCAGCTCACCGTCTGTTCACGAGCAGTACTTC. This codes for CASSPSVHEQYF.